This is a list of T cell receptor beta chains from one sample in a study of CD8 T cells in Susac syndrome. TCRdb ran MiXCR on the immunoSEQ multiplex PCR reads and lists one entry per CDR3 protein. The table includes approximately 70,000 distinct CDR3 sequences, around 93% detected once. The sample comprised CD8+ T cells from PBMCs. The source of these receptors is a human donor in good health. Each CDR3 is given with its conserved first and last residue. Each record gives: D gene, clone size, V gene, J gene, CDR3 DNA, CDR3 protein. The D gene is left open where the match is weak. For some rows the clone size is stated as once, few or many, or as a class when expanded; others skip it.

>-|-|TRBV15|TRBJ2-7
TGTGCCACCAGCAGAGACGGAAACTCCTACGAGCAGTACTTC
CATSRDGNSYEQYF
>-|-|TRBV18|TRBJ2-5
TGTGCCAGCTCACCACCGGTGACTGCGCAAGAGACCCAGTACTTC
CASSPPVTAQETQYF
>-|-|TRBV15|TRBJ2-1
TGTGCCACTGGGGTCGGGGGCTTTTCAAACAATGAGCAGTTCTTC
CATGVGGFSNNEQFF
>-|-|TRBV7-9|TRBJ1-2
TGTGCCAGCAGCTTACCCACAGCGCCCTATGGCTACACCTTC
CASSLPTAPYGYTF
>-|-|TRBV29-1|TRBJ2-3
TGCAGCGCCGACGGGGCGGCCGGGCGGGATACGCAGTATTTT
CSADGAAGRDTQYF
>-|once|TRBV12-3/TRBV12-4|TRBJ2-2
TGTGCCAGCGACGGGGGACTCGCCGGGGAGCTGTTTTTT
CASDGGLAGELFF
>-|-|TRBV9|TRBJ1-6
TGTGCCAGCAGCGCCTTTTCTGACTCACCCCTCCACTTT
CASSAFSDSPLHF
>TRBD1|-|TRBV29-1|TRBJ2-1
TGCAGCGTTGAAGACCTGACAGGGGGCGCTTACAATGAGCAGTTCTTC
CSVEDLTGGAYNEQFF
>-|-|TRBV3-1|TRBJ2-6
TGTGCCAGCAGCCAACCTCCTGACAGAGCTGGGACCAACGTCCTGACTTTC
CASSQPPDRAGTNVLTF
>-|-|TRBV9|TRBJ1-1
TGTGCCAGCAGCGTAGGTGGAGCCCCAAACACTGAAGCTTTCTTT
CASSVGGAPNTEAFF
>-|-|TRBV7-2|TRBJ1-5
TGTGCCAGCAGCTTAGCGGTGGGGCCGTATCAGCCCCAGCATTTT
CASSLAVGPYQPQHF
>-|-|TRBV5-6|TRBJ1-2
TGTGCCAGCAGCACAATCAACAGTGGTGGCTACACCTTC
CASSTINSGGYTF
>-|once|TRBV28|TRBJ2-7
TGTGCCAGCAGTGAGAGACGGTACGAGCAGTACTTC
CASSERRYEQYF
>TRBD2|-|TRBV4-1|TRBJ2-5
TGCGCCAGCAGCCAAAAGCAACTAGCGGGGGGGGAGACCCAGTACTTC
CASSQKQLAGGETQYF
>-|-|TRBV5-1|TRBJ1-1
TGCGCCAGCAGCTCGGGCACTGAAGTTTTCTTT
CASSSGTEVFF
>-|-|TRBV6-5|TRBJ2-3
TGTGCCAGCAGTTACGGCGGCACAGATACGCAGTATTTT
CASSYGGTDTQYF
>TRBD1|-|TRBV4-1|TRBJ2-7
TGCGCCAGCAGCCAAGATAATAAGAGGGACAGGGACTACGAGCAGTACTTC
CASSQDNKRDRDYEQYF
>-|-|TRBV7-2|TRBJ2-1
TGTGCCAGCAGCCATCTCGTACGTCTAGCCGCCTACAATGAGCAGTTCTTC
CASSHLVRLAAYNEQFF
>-|once|TRBV27|TRBJ1-4
TGTGCCAGCAGTTTACTGACTAATGAAAAACTGTTTTTT
CASSLLTNEKLFF
>TRBD2|-|TRBV3-1|TRBJ2-1
TGTGCCAGCAGCCAAGGGTGGGGGGGGAGATACAATGAGCAGTTCTTC
CASSQGWGGRYNEQFF
>-|once|TRBV28|TRBJ2-1
TGTGCCAGCAGTAGGAGGGGGGACAATGAGCAGTTCTTC
CASSRRGDNEQFF
>TRBD2|-|TRBV4-3|TRBJ2-3
TGCGCCAGCAGCCATGATCGGGAGGCTGGAGATACGCAGTATTTT
CASSHDREAGDTQYF